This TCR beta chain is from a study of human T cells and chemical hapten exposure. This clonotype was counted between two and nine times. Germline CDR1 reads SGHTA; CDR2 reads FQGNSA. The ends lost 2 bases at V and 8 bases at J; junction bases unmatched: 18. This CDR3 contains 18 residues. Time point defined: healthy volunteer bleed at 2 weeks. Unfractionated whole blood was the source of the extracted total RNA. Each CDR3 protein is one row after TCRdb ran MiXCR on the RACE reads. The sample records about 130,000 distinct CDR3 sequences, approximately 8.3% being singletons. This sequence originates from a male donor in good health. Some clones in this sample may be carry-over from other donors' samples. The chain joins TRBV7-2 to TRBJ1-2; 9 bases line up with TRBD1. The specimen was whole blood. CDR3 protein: CASSLMFEQGALYNGYTF. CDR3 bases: TGTGCCAGCAGCTTAATGTTTGAACAGGGGGCGCTCTATAACGGCTACACCTTC.